The 7 T cell receptor beta chains given below trace back to one sample, sequenced in a study of vaccination and CD4 T cells after COVID-19. At the Johns Hopkins FTIC core, DNA taken from cultured CD4+ T cells was sequenced by way of the Oncomine TCR Beta short-read assay. TCRdb re-called the PCR reads through MiXCR, storing one row per CDR3 protein. Of approximately 12,000 distinct CDR3 sequences detected, 76% appear once; the ten largest clones hold about 26%. For these receptors, no antigen is known. The sample's treatment: approximately 9-day PBMC culture with coronavirus spike peptide pools or control peptides (ViraFEST assay). The material sequenced was CD4+ T cells from blood, cultured in vitro. These receptors originate from a human donor who had recovered from COVID-19.

This clonotype was seen only a few times. This chain joins TRBV20-1 and TRBJ1-1; D gene unclear. This CDR3 region has 14 residues. Germline assignment: CDR1 DFQATT and CDR2 SNEGSKA (reference sequence). V dropped 2 bases and J dropped 1 base, with 11 bases sitting between them. In DNA, the CDR3 is TGCAGTGCTAGATCCTGGACCTCGAACACTGAAGCTTTCTTT. Protein sequence: CSARSWTSNTEAFF.

This chain links TRBV27 with TRBJ2-7; TRBD1 matches 11 bases. The V and J ends lost 5 bases and 3 bases, in that order; junction bases with no gene match: 3. There are 14 residues in the CDR3. From germline, CDR1 is MNHEY and CDR2 SMNVEV (reference sequence). The CDR3: CASSGQGANYEQYF. CDR3 nucleotides: TGTGCCAGCAGTGGACAGGGGGCGAACTACGAGCAGTACTTC.

This chain uses TRBV2 with TRBJ1-1; D gene unclear. The CDR3 length is 12 residues. The germline V and J ends were trimmed by 3 bases and 3 bases, with 5 bases remaining between them. Germline values: CDR1 SNHLY, CDR2 FYNNEI. The CDR3 is CASSEKYTEAFF. The CDR3 DNA reads as TGTGCCAGCAGTGAGAAGTACACTGAAGCTTTCTTT.

This rearrangement joins TRBV6-2 or TRBV6-3 to TRBJ2-5; D gene ambiguous. Germline V gene data show CDR1 as MNHEY and CDR2 as SVGEGT. The ends were cut back, 5 bases at V and 5 bases at J, with 6 bases in the middle. The CDR3 extends over 11 amino acids. The chain's CDR3 is CASSLHETQYF. The CDR3, as DNA: TGTGCCAGCAGTCTTCACGAGACCCAGTACTTC.

The chain has TRBV30 and TRBJ2-7; possibly TRBD2 for D (6 bases). CDR1 is GTSNPN, CDR2 SVGIG, per germline (reference sequence). CDR3 size: 13 residues. The V and J ends lost 4 bases and 1 base respectively, with 11 bases between them. CDR3 in DNA: TGTGCCTGGAATGGAGGGAATTCCTACGAGCAGTACTTC. Protein sequence: CAWNGGNSYEQYF.

The rearrangement uses TRBV11-2 and TRBJ2-1, with 10 bases identical to TRBD2. Losses at the gene ends were 4 bases for V and 4 bases for J; bases not matched to a gene: 4. CDR3 length: 15 residues. Germline CDR1 reads SGHAT; CDR2 reads FQNNGV. For the CDR3, the DNA is TGTGCCAGCAGCTCTCCTAGCGGGAGTTACAATGAGCAGTTCTTC. Protein sequence: CASSSPSGSYNEQFF. The full variable domain, in which reference TRBV11-2 and TRBJ2-1 provide the parts outside the CDR3, is EAGVAQSPRYKIIEKRQSVAFWCNPISGHATLYWYQQILGQGPKLLIQFQNNGVVDDSQLPKDRFSAERLKGVDSTLKIQPAKLEDSAVYLCASSSPSGSYNEQFFGPGTRLTVL.

The V and J genes are TRBV15 and TRBJ2-5, with 7 positions matching TRBD2. CDR3 length: 19 residues. Germline trimming cut 2 bases from V and 1 base from J; bases unmatched to any gene: 16. In germline, CDR1 is LNHNV, CDR2 YYDKDF (reference sequence). In DNA, the CDR3 is TGTGCCACCAGCAGATTGGGGTTATTGGGGAGGGTCTCCCAAGAGACCCAGTACTTC. Translation: CATSRLGLLGRVSQETQYF. The whole variable domain, filled in from reference TRBV15 and TRBJ2-5, reads DAMVIQNPRYQVTQFGKPVTLSCSQTLNHNVMYWYQQKSSQAPKLLFHYYDKDFNNEADTPDNFQSRRPNTSFCFLDIRSPGLGDTAMYLCATSRLGLLGRVSQETQYFGPGTRLLVL.